Detailed here is one T cell receptor beta chain. The target antigen is unknown. The sample is drawn from a study of lymphopenia after photon versus proton radiotherapy. Study-wide results and limits: Oligoclonal CD8+ Temra expansion after nadir drove photon patients' diversity drop. Under photons, naive T cells and diversity fell while effector/memory populations rose. Better survival with proton therapy was suggested as possible, not demonstrated.

Trimming stripped 4 bases from V and 7 bases from J, with 13 bases between. The CDR3 runs to 13 residues. Germline V lookup: CDR1 MNHNS, CDR2 SASEGT. Profiling relied on immunoSEQ multiplex PCR, and the TCRdb table lists in-frame clones only, not all of them. Among 65,000 to 90,000 clones listed, under 95% were seen once. The gene calls are TRBV6-1 and TRBJ1-2, with a weak D call TRBD1 (6 bases). The source was peripheral blood, collected from a patient treated with photon-based radiotherapy. The origin of this receptor is a woman aged 40 to 49 with cholangiocarcinoma. CDR3 residues: CASSARGSSGYTF. Here the CDR3 DNA reads TGTGCCAGCAGTGCCAGGGGTTCGAGTGGCTACACCTTC.